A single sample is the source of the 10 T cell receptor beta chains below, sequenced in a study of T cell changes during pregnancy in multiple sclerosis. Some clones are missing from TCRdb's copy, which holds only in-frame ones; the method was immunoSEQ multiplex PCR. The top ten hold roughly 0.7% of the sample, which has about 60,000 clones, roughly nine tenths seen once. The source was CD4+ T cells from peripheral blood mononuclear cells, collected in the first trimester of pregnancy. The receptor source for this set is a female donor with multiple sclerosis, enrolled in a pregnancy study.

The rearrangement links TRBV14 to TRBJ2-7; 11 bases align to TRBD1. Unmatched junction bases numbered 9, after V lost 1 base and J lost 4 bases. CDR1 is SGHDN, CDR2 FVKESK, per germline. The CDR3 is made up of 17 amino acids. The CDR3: CASSQVLTGTGGYEQYF. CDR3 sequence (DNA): TGTGCCAGCAGCCAAGTTCTTACCGGGACAGGGGGGTACGAGCAGTACTTC.

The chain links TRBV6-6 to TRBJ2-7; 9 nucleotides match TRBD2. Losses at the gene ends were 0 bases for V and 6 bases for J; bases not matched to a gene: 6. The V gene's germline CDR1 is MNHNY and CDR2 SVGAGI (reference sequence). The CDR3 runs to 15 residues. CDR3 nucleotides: TGTGCCAGCAGTTACTCGGCGGGACTAGCCAGCGAGCAGTACTTC. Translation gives CASSYSAGLASEQYF.

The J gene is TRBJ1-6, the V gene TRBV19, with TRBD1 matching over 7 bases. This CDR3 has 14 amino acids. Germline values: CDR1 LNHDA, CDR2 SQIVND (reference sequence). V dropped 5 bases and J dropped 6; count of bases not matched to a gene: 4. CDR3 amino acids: CASSSGQVNSPLHF. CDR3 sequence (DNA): TGTGCCAGTAGTTCCGGACAGGTTAATTCACCCCTCCACTTT.

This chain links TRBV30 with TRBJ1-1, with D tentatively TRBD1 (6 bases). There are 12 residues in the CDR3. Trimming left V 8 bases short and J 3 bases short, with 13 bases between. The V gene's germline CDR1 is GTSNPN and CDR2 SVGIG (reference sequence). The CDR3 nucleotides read TGTGCCGGGGGGGGCATTGACACTGAAGCTTTCTTT. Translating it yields CAGGGIDTEAFF.

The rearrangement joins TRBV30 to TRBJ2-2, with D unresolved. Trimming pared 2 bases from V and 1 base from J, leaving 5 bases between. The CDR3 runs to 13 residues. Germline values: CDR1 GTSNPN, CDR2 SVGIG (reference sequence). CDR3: CAWSKRNTGELFF. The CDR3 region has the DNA TGTGCCTGGAGTAAGCGGAACACCGGGGAGCTGTTTTTT.

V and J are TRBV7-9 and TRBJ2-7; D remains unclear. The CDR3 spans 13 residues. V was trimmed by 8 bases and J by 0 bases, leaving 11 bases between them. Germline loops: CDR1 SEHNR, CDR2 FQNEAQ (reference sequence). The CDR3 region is CASVRGSSYEQYF. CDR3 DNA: TGTGCCAGCGTACGCGGTAGCTCCTACGAGCAGTACTTC.

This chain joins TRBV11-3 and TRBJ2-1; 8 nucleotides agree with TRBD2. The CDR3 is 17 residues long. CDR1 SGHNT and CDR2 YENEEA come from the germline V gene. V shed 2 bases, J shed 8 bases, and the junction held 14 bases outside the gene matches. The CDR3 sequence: CASSLSPPGGAVDEQFF. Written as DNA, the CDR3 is TGTGCCAGCAGCTTATCCCCACCGGGGGGGGCCGTAGATGAGCAGTTCTTC.

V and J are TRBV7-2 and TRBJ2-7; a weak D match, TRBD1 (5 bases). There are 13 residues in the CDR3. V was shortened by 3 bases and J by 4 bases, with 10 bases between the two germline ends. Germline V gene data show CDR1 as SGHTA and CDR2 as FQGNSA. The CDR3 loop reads CASSLTADYEQYF. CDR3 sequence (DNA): TGTGCCAGCAGCTTGACAGCTGATTACGAGCAGTACTTC.

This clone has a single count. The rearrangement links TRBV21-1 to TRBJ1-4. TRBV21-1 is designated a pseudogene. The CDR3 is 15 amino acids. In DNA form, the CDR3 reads TGTGCCAGCAGCAAAGCGCGGGACCGAAATGAAAAACTGTTTTTT. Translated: CASSKARDRNEKLFF.

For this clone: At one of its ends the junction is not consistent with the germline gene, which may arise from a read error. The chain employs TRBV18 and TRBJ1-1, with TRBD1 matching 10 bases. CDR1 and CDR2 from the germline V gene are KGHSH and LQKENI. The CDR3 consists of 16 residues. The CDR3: CASSPQGQGVNIEAFF. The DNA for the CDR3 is TGTGCCAGCTCACCCCAAGGACAGGGGGTTAACATTGAAGCTTTCTTT.